The rows below give T cell receptor beta chains drawn from one sample of a study of tumor-infiltrating lymphocytes in oesophageal squamous cell carcinoma. Each CDR3 protein gets one entry after TCRdb re-called the PCR reads with MiXCR. Of about 12,000 distinct CDR3 sequences listed, roughly 54% are singletons. The sample comprised esophageal tumor tissue. Source of these receptors: a male donor with esophageal squamous cell carcinoma. CDR3s include the opening cysteine and the closing phenylalanine or tryptophan. Fields, in order: clone size, V gene, J gene, CDR3 protein. Only some rows state a clone size, as once, few, many or a class for expanded clones.

few	TRBV7-2	TRBJ2-3	CASTQGGGQGGADTQYF
.	TRBV11-2	.	CASSLLGPHGQYF
many	TRBV11-2	TRBJ2-1	CASSSRDSSYNEQFF
.	TRBV6-2/TRBV6-3	TRBJ2-1	CASSSGTGEYNEQFF
once	TRBV7-1	TRBJ1-2	CASSVDSRGDYGYTF
.	TRBV12-3/TRBV12-4	.	CASSLAGGPVTQYF
.	TRBV27	TRBJ2-1	CASSRTGLINEQFF
many	TRBV5-5	TRBJ2-5	CASSLSRDRDLETQYF
.	TRBV7-2	TRBJ1-1	CASSPQMNTEAFF
.	TRBV6-6	.	CASSYSISGSREQFF
.	TRBV12-3/TRBV12-4	TRBJ1-5	CASSRESAQPQHF
.	TRBV27	.	CANSSGGSYNEQYF
.	TRBV11-3	.	CASTQGASFNEQFF
.	TRBV2	TRBJ2-3	CASQRETGRTDTQYF
.	TRBV10-1	.	CASSDGRAYNEQFF
few	TRBV7-2	TRBJ2-5	CASSLGAGIGGTQYF
.	TRBV7-2	TRBJ2-3	CASSLGRTDTQYF
.	TRBV7-3	.	CASSEGHRQETQYF
.	TRBV6-8	TRBJ2-4	CASSKTSGRIDTQYF
.	TRBV6-4	.	CASSDSWGQGLRAWSHEQYF
.	TRBV10-2	TRBJ2-3	CASSTGHSGSGTDTQYF
few	TRBV7-2	TRBJ2-7	CASSGSGLAGAHEQYF
.	TRBV7-8	TRBJ2-7	CASSSWTGRSYEQYF
.	TRBV12-3/TRBV12-4	.	CASSLVGNNNEQYF
.	TRBV12-3/TRBV12-4	.	CASSTGHEQYF
.	TRBV7-2	TRBJ2-3	CASSLVAGGGDTQYF
.	TRBV7-6	.	CASSFGGGSYEQYF
medium-sized	TRBV5-6	TRBJ2-5	CASSGTSGQETQYF
.	TRBV7-6	.	CASSQGGNNEQFF
.	TRBV12-3/TRBV12-4	.	CASSFTGDSYGYTF
.	TRBV7-3	TRBJ2-3	CASSLQRLAGGPDTQYF
many	TRBV11-3	TRBJ1-5	CASSLGRNQPQHF
.	TRBV7-8	TRBJ1-2	CASSYGIGGRYTF
.	TRBV7-9	TRBJ1-6	CASSFAGTDNSPLHF
.	TRBV6-6	.	CASSGQGNEQFF
.	TRBV7-4	TRBJ2-3	CASSLGLNTGELYF